Listed here are 20 T cell receptor beta chains from one sample, sequenced in a study of blood T cell repertoires in COVID-19. Generated by immunoSEQ multiplex PCR, the TCRdb table keeps only in-frame clones and is missing some. The profile shows around 70,000 clones, roughly 79% of them singletons. Sample: peripheral blood. These receptors came from a man in his sixties or seventies with acute or convalescent COVID-19.

The genes are TRBV19 and TRBJ1-3, with TRBD1 matching over 8 bases. This CDR3 is 15 amino acids long. With V trimmed by 10 bases and J by 5 bases, 13 bases remained unmatched. Germline loops: CDR1 LNHDA, CDR2 SQIVND (reference sequence). The CDR3 sequence is CATSGQGAFRNTIYF. Here the CDR3 DNA reads TGTGCCACCTCCGGACAGGGAGCCTTTCGAAACACCATATATTTT. The whole variable domain, remainder taken from reference TRBV19 and TRBJ1-3, is DGGITQSPKYLFRKEGQNVTLSCEQNLNHDAMYWYRQDPGQGLRLIYYSQIVNDFQKGDIAEGYSVSREKKESFPLTVTSAQKNPTAFYLCATSGQGAFRNTIYFGEGSWLTVV.

The chain couples TRBV18 to TRBJ2-3; possible D gene TRBD2, 6 bases. The CDR3 is made up of 14 amino acids. The germline gives CDR1 KGHSH, CDR2 LQKENI. Trimming pared 6 bases from V and 2 bases from J, leaving 12 bases between. The CDR3 sequence: CASSPRENTDTQYF. The CDR3 DNA reads TGTGCCAGCTCTCCCCGGGAGAACACAGATACGCAGTATTTT.

The rearrangement uses TRBV12-3 or TRBV12-4 and TRBJ1-2; TRBD1 matches 7 bases. The CDR3 extends over 13 amino acids. V was clipped by 5 bases and J by 8 bases; unmatched bases: 8. The CDR3, as DNA: TGTGCCAGCAGTCCACAGGGGCGGGGAGGCTACACCTTC. Translation gives CASSPQGRGGYTF.

J is TRBJ2-4 and V is TRBV3-1 (or the pseudogene TRBV3-2); tentative D call: TRBD1 (6 bases). V shed 4 bases and J shed 0 bases, with 13 bases lying between them. CDR3 length: 16 residues. Germline V CDR1 and CDR2: LGHDT, YNNKEL (reference sequence). The CDR3 is CASSLQGNLAKNIQYF. For the CDR3, the DNA is TGTGCCAGCAGCCTACAGGGAAATTTAGCCAAAAACATTCAGTACTTC.

The V gene is TRBV14, the J gene TRBJ1-1, with 9 bases matching TRBD1. The ends lost 3 bases at V and 5 bases at J; junction bases unmatched: 4. From germline, CDR1 is SGHDN and CDR2 FVKESK. The CDR3 contains 14 residues. CDR3: CASSQQTGGTEAFF. For the CDR3, the DNA is TGTGCCAGCAGCCAGCAGACAGGGGGGACTGAAGCTTTCTTT.

This chain joins TRBV18 and TRBJ1-6; D gene uncertain. Trimming took 0 bases from V and 6 from J, leaving 3 bases between them. The germline CDR1 and CDR2 sequences are KGHSH and LQKENI. The CDR3 sequence is 13 residues long. Here the CDR3 reads CASSPPFNSPLHF. The CDR3 nucleotides are TGTGCCAGCTCACCACCCTTTAATTCACCCCTCCACTTT.

This clone appeared a few times. This rearrangement joins TRBV9 to TRBJ1-2, with no clear D. The CDR3 has 15 residues. Germline CDR1 SGDLS, CDR2 YYNGEE. The V end lost 0 bases, the J end lost 8 bases, and 17 bases lay between the germline ends. The CDR3, as DNA: TGTGCCAGCAGCGTAGCCGGAGGGCCCCAAGGGGGCTACACCTTC. Protein sequence: CASSVAGGPQGGYTF.

The chain employs TRBV9 and TRBJ2-7; TRBD2 aligns across 9 bases. V lost 0 bases and J lost 3; bases outside the gene matches: 1. There are 14 residues in the CDR3. Germline V gives CDR1 SGDLS, CDR2 YYNGEE. Here the CDR3 DNA reads TGTGCCAGCAGCGTAGTTAGCGGGAGCTACGAGCAGTACTTC. The encoded protein is CASSVVSGSYEQYF.

For this clone: Different DNA sequences within this sample yield the same CDR3. The chain has TRBV15 and TRBJ2-5; 8 positions match TRBD2. The CDR3 is 18 residues long. The germline gives CDR1 LNHNV, CDR2 YYDKDF (reference sequence). The trim removed 0 bases at V and 2 bases at J, leaving 11 bases unmatched. In DNA, the CDR3 is TGTGCCACCAGCAGAGATTTATTCCTAGCGGGCGGGCAAGAGACCCAGTACTTC. Translation gives CATSRDLFLAGGQETQYF.

The chain uses TRBV7-9 and TRBJ1-1; TRBD1 is a possible D gene (5 bases). The CDR3 length is 15 residues. V was cut by 2 bases and J by 4 bases, with 14 bases left in between. Germline loops: CDR1 SEHNR, CDR2 FQNEAQ (reference sequence). This chain's CDR3 is CASSLYGGIGTEAFF. DNA for the CDR3: TGTGCCAGCAGCTTATATGGGGGGATTGGCACTGAAGCTTTCTTT.

In nucleotides, the CDR3 is TGTGCCAGCAGCACTACAGATACGCAGTATTTT. Protein: CASSTTDTQYF. The rearrangement links TRBV6-5 to TRBJ2-3; unclear D gene. This CDR3 comprises 11 residues. V was clipped by 6 bases and J by 3 bases, with 4 bases between them. Germline CDR1 reads MNHEY; CDR2 reads SVGAGI.

This clone was detected only a few times. The chain couples TRBV3-1 (or the pseudogene TRBV3-2) to TRBJ1-1; a weak D match, TRBD1 (5 bases). CDR3 length: 12 amino acids. Germline values: CDR1 LGHDT, CDR2 YNNKEL (reference sequence). V was pared by 4 bases and J by 8 bases, with 11 bases between. In DNA, the CDR3 is TGTGCCAGCAGCCGGGGCTTTACAGAAGCTTTCTTT. Its translation is CASSRGFTEAFF.

The chain joins TRBV20-1 to TRBJ1-2; D unresolved. Trimming shortened V by 3 bases and J by 5 bases, and 13 bases separated the two germline ends. The CDR3 extends over 13 amino acids. From germline, CDR1 is DFQATT and CDR2 SNEGSKA (reference sequence). This CDR3 reads CSASKGVGYGYTF. The CDR3 coding sequence is TGCAGTGCTAGTAAAGGTGTCGGGTATGGCTACACCTTC.

A few counts support this clone. V gene TRBV5-5 combines with J gene TRBJ2-7; possible D gene TRBD1, 6 bases. Per germline, CDR1 SGHKS and CDR2 YYEKEE (reference sequence). This CDR3 region has 15 residues. Trimming stripped 1 base from V and 6 bases from J, with 17 bases between. CDR3 in amino acids: CASSLTRQASGEQYF. Here the CDR3 DNA reads TGTGCCAGCAGCTTGACCCGACAGGCCTCCGGCGAGCAGTACTTC.

The V call is TRBV10-3, the J call TRBJ1-4; D gene ambiguous. Germline lookup yields CDR1 ENHRY and CDR2 SYGVKD. CDR3 length equals 15 residues. The V end lost 5 bases, the J end lost 7 bases, and 17 bases lay between the germline ends. The CDR3 DNA reads TGTGCCATCAGTCCCCAGCCCGGGAGTGGTGAAAAACTGTTTTTT. It is translated as CAISPQPGSGEKLFF.

This clone came up once. The chain carries TRBV28 and TRBJ1-1; tentatively, D is TRBD1 (5 bases). The CDR3 spans 15 residues. Per the germline V gene, CDR1 is MDHEN and CDR2 is SYDVKM. Trimming pared 5 bases from V and 1 base from J, leaving 14 bases between. CDR3 protein: CASSAQGSGNTEAFF. DNA of the CDR3: TGTGCCAGCAGTGCCCAGGGATCCGGGAACACTGAAGCTTTCTTT.

The rearrangement links TRBV29-1 to TRBJ2-1; 8 bases map to TRBD2. This CDR3 region has 12 residues. Per the germline V gene, CDR1 is SQVTM and CDR2 is ANQGSEA. The CDR3 is CTARGEGDEQFF. CDR3 coding DNA: TGCACGGCGCGGGGGGAGGGCGATGAGCAGTTCTTC.

The chain has TRBV27 and TRBJ2-1; TRBD2 agrees at 9 bases. Losses at the gene ends were 6 bases for V and 10 bases for J; bases not matched to a gene: 10. CDR3 length: 14 amino acids. Germline V gene lookup returns CDR1 MNHEY and CDR2 SMNVEV (reference sequence). The CDR3 DNA is TGTGCCAGCAGCCCCGGGACTAGCCGAACCGAGCAGTTCTTC. As protein: CASSPGTSRTEQFF.

This chain uses TRBV7-3 with TRBJ2-6; the match to TRBD2 covers 9 bases. With 1 base clipped from V and 4 bases from J, the junction kept 8 bases outside the gene matches. Germline loops: CDR1 SGHTA, CDR2 FQGTGA. This CDR3 region has 18 residues. For the CDR3, the DNA is TGTGCCAGCAGCTTAAATGCACTAGCGGGTGCCGGGGCCAACGTCCTGACTTTC. Translation: CASSLNALAGAGANVLTF.

This chain uses TRBV29-1 with TRBJ1-5; TRBD1 is a possible D gene (5 bases). The CDR3 spans 13 residues. V was clipped by 4 bases and J by 3 bases, with 10 bases between them. Germline V gene data show CDR1 as SQVTM and CDR2 as ANQGSEA. This chain's CDR3 is CSVVPGVNQPQHF. The CDR3 coding sequence is TGCAGCGTTGTCCCGGGGGTCAATCAGCCCCAGCATTTT.